This section outlines one T cell receptor beta chain sequence together with its context. The data stem from a study of shared clonotypes between healthy human individuals. Libraries were prepared by immunoSEQ multiplex PCR; TCRdb keeps only in-frame clonotypes and omits some of them. The sample has roughly 2.2 million clones; more than 80% are singletons. This CDR3 region has 17 residues. Germline CDR1 reads SGHNT; CDR2 reads YYREEE (reference sequence). The junction had 6 bases not matched to a gene; V was cut back by 2 bases and J by 1 base. The study drew its donors from healthy HIV-negative adults without recent acute infections or vaccinations. Caucasian adults living in Nashville, Tennessee, provided all samples.

This receptor was obtained from a man younger than 35 in good health. Some clones in this sample may be carry-over from other donors' samples. The chain is built from TRBV5-4 and TRBJ2-3, with 11 nucleotides matching TRBD1. Sequenced sample: naive CD4+ T cells from PBMCs. Subset meaning: CD45RA+ positively selected. The chain's CDR3 is CASSFAPGQGGTDTQYF. DNA of the CDR3: TGTGCCAGCAGCTTCGCCCCGGGACAGGGGGGCACAGATACGCAGTATTTT.